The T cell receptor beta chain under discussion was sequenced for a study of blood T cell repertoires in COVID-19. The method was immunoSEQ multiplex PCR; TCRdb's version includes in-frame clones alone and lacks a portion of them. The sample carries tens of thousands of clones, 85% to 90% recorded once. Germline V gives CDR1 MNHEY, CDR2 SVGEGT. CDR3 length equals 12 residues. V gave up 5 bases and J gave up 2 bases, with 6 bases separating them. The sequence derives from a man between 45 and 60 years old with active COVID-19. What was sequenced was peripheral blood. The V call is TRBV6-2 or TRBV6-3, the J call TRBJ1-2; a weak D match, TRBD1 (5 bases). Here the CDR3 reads CASSDRNYGYTF. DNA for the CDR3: TGTGCCAGCAGTGACAGAAACTATGGCTACACCTTC.